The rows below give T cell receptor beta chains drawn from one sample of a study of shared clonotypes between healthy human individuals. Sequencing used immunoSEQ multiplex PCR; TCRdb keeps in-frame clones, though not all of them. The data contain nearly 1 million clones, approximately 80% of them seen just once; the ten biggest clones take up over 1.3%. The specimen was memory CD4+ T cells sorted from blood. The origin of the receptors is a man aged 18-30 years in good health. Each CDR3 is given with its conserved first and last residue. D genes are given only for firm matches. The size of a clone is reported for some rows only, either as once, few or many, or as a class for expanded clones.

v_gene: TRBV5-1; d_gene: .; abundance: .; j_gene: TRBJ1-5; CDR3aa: CASSLAPGQPQHF; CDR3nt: TGCGCCAGCAGCTTGGCCCCCGGGCAGCCCCAGCATTTT
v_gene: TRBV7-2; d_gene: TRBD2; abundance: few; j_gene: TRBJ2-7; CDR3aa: CASSTAGTSSYEQYF; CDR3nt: TGTGCCAGCAGCACGGCCGGGACTAGCTCCTACGAGCAGTACTTC
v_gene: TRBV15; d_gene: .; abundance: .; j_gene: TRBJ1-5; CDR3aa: CATSRESGGGNQPQHF; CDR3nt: TGTGCCACCAGCAGGGAATCGGGGGGCGGCAATCAGCCCCAGCATTTT
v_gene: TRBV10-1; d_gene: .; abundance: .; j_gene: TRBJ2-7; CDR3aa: CASSWAGADEQYF; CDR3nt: TGCGCCAGCAGTTGGGCAGGGGCAGACGAGCAGTACTTC
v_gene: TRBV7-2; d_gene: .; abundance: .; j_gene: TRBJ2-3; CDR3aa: CASSLGSSADTQYF; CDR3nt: TGTGCCAGCAGCTTAGGATCCAGCGCGGATACGCAGTATTTT
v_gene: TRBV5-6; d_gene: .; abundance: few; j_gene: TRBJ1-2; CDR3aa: CASSKDQGNYGYTF; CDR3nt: TGTGCCAGCAGCAAGGACCAGGGAAACTATGGCTACACCTTC
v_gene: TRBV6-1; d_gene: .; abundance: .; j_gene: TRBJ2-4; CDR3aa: CASSDAMTGRYIQYF; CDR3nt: TGTGCCAGCAGTGACGCTATGACAGGGAGGTACATTCAGTACTTC
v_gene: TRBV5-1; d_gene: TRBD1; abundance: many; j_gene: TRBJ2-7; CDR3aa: CASSLDRGREQYF; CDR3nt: TGCGCCAGCAGCTTGGACAGGGGGCGCGAGCAGTACTTC
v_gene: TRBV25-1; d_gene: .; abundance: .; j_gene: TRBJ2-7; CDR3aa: CASSSPNGPGEQYF; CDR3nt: TGTGCCAGCAGTTCCCCGAACGGGCCAGGGGAGCAGTACTTC
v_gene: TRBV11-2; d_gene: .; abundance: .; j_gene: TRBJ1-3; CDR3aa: CASSPVAGGNTIYF; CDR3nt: TGTGCCAGCAGCCCAGTGGCTGGGGGAAACACCATATATTTT
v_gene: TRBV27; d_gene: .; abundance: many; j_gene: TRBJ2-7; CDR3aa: CASSLYGGSGYEQYF; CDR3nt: TGTGCCAGCAGTTTATATGGGGGATCTGGCTACGAGCAGTACTTC
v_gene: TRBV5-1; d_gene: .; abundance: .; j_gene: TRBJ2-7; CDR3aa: CASSLDQGGYEQYF; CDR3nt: TGCGCCAGCAGCTTGGATCAGGGGGGCTACGAGCAGTACTTC
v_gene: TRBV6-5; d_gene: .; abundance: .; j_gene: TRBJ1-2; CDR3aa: CASSYSRGSSRGYTF; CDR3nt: TGTGCCAGCAGTTACTCGAGGGGCTCATCGAGGGGCTACACCTTC
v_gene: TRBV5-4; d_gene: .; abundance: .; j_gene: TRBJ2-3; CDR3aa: CASSLGGRGTDSTDTQYF; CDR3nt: TGTGCCAGCAGCTTGGGCGGCAGGGGGACTGATAGCACAGATACGCAGTATTTT
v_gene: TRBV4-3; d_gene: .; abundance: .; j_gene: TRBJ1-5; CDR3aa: CASSQDQGNQPQHF; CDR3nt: TGCGCCAGCAGCCAAGATCAGGGGAATCAGCCCCAGCATTTT
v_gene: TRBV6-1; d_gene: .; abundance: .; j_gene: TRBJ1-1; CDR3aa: CASSDPGSGAFF; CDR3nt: TGTGCCAGCAGTGATCCCGGCTCTGGAGCTTTCTTT
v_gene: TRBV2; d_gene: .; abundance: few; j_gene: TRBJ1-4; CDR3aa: CASSEGARNEKLFF; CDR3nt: TGTGCCAGCAGTGAAGGGGCTAGGAATGAAAAACTGTTTTTT
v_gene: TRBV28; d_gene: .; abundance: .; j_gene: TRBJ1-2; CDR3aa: CASSLPFGQNYGYTF; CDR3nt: TGTGCCAGCAGTTTACCTTTTGGGCAGAACTATGGCTACACCTTC
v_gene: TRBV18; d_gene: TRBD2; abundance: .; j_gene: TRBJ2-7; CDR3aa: CASSPPMRGATYEQYF; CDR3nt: TGTGCCAGCTCACCACCCATGCGGGGGGCTACCTACGAGCAGTACTTC
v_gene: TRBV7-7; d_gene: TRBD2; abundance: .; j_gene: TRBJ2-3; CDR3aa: CASSPVAGFTDTQYF; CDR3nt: TGTGCTAGCAGCCCAGTAGCGGGATTCACAGATACGCAGTATTTT
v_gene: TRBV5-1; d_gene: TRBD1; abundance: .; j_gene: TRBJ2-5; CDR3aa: CASSGSTGGAKKSETQYF; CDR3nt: TGCGCCAGCAGCGGAAGTACAGGGGGCGCGAAAAAGTCGGAGACCCAGTACTTC
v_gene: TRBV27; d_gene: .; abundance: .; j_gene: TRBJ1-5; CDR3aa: CASSLSGWGNQPQHF; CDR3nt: TGTGCCAGCAGTTTATCGGGCTGGGGCAATCAGCCCCAGCATTTT
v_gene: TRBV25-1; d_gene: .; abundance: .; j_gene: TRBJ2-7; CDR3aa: CASSPPTGTYEQYF; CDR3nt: TGTGCCAGCAGCCCCCCGACAGGAACCTACGAGCAGTACTTC
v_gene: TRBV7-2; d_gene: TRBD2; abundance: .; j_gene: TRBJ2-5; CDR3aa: CASSFGLAGGGPQYF; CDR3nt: TGTGCCAGCAGCTTCGGACTAGCGGGAGGGGGACCCCAGTACTTC
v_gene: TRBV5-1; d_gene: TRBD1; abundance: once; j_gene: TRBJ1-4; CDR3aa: CASSRAGGSEKLFF; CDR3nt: TGCGCCAGCAGCCGAGCAGGGGGCAGTGAAAAACTGTTTTTT
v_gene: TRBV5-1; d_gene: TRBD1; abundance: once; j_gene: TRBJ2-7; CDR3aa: CASSPYQGQGSYEQYF; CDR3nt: TGCGCCAGCAGCCCATACCAGGGACAGGGCTCATACGAGCAGTACTTC
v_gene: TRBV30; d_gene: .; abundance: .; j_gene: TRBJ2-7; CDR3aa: CAWERQLRVEQYF; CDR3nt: TGTGCCTGGGAGCGACAGTTGAGGGTCGAGCAGTACTTC
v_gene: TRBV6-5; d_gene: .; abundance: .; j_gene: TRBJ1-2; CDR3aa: CASSYRQDHGYTF; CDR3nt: TGTGCCAGCAGTTACAGACAGGATCATGGCTACACCTTC
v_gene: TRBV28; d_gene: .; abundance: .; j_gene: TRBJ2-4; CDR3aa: CASSLHMGLVMNIQYF; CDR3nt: TGTGCCAGCAGTTTACACATGGGGCTAGTCATGAACATTCAGTACTTC
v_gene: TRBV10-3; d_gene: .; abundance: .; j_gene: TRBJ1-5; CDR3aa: CASRGGLGNQPQHF; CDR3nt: TGTGCCAGCCGGGGGGGGCTCGGCAATCAGCCCCAGCATTTT
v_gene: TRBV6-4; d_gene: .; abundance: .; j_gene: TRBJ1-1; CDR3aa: CASSDGVGTEAFF; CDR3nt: TGTGCCAGCAGTGATGGGGTCGGTACTGAAGCTTTCTTT
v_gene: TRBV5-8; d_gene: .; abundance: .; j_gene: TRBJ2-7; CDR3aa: CASSPFGTGPYEQYF; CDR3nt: TGTGCCAGCAGCCCGTTCGGGACCGGACCCTACGAGCAGTACTTC
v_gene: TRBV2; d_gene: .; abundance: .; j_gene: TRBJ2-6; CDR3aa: CASKLPLDGGSGANVLTF; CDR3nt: TGTGCCAGCAAGTTGCCTTTGGACGGGGGCTCTGGGGCCAACGTCCTGACTTTC
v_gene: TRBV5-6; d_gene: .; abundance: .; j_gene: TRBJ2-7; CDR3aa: CASSAWEGGTVAYEQYF; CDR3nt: TGTGCCAGCAGCGCCTGGGAGGGGGGGACCGTCGCCTACGAGCAGTACTTC
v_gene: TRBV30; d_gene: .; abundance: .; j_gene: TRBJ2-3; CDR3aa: CAWEGGYTQYF; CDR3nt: TGTGCCTGGGAGGGGGGATATACGCAGTATTTT
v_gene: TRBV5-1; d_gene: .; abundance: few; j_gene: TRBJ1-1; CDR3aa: CASHQGQNTEAFF; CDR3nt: TGCGCCAGCCATCAGGGACAGAACACTGAAGCTTTCTTT
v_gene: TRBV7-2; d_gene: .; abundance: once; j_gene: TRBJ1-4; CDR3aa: CASSFRGRGNEKLFF; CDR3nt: TGTGCCAGCAGCTTCAGGGGTCGAGGTAATGAAAAACTGTTTTTT
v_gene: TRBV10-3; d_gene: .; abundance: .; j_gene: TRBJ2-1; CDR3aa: CAISPLDSNSYNEQFF; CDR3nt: TGTGCCATCAGCCCACTGGACTCGAATTCCTACAATGAGCAGTTCTTC
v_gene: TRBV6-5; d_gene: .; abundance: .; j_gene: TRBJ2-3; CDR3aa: CASSYVAGLGADTQYF; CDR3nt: TGTGCCAGCAGTTACGTTGCGGGGTTGGGGGCAGATACGCAGTATTTT
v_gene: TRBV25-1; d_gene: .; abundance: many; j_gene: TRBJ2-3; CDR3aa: CASSEGGVDTQYF; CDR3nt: TGTGCCAGCAGCGAAGGGGGGGTAGATACGCAGTATTTT
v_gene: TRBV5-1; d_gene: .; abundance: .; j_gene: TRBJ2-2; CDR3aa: CATRSLGGLIPGELFF; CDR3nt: TGCGCCACCAGATCTTTGGGGGGGCTCATCCCCGGGGAGCTGTTTTTT
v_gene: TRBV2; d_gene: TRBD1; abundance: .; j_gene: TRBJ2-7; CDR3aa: CASRGGPGQGAYEQYF; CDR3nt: TGTGCCAGCCGTGGGGGCCCGGGACAGGGGGCCTACGAGCAGTACTTC
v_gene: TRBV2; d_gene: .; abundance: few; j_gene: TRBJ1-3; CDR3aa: CASRPWVGTSSGNTIYF; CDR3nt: TGTGCCAGCAGGCCCTGGGTAGGGACGAGCTCTGGAAACACCATATATTTT
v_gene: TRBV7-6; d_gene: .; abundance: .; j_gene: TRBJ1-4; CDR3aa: CASSPRGDEKLFF; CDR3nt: TGTGCCAGCAGCCCACGAGGGGATGAAAAACTGTTTTTT
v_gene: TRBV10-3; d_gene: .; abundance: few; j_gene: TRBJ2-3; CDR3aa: CAISVGRGGTDTQYF; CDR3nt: TGTGCCATCAGTGTGGGAAGGGGTGGCACAGATACGCAGTATTTT
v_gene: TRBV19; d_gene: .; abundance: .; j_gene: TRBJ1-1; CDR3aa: CASSIADTITEAFF; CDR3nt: TGTGCCAGTAGTATCGCCGACACCATCACTGAAGCTTTCTTT
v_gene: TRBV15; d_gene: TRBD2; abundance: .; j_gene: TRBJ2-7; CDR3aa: CATSRETSGGRYEQYF; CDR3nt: TGTGCCACCAGCAGGGAGACTAGCGGAGGCCGCTACGAGCAGTACTTC
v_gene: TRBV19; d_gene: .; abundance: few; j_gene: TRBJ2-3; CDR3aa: CASSTPTGLTDTQYF; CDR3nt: TGTGCCAGTAGTACCCCGACAGGTCTCACAGATACGCAGTATTTT
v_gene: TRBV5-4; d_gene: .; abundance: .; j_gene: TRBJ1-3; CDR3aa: CASSFDRNTIYF; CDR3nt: TGTGCCAGCAGCTTTGATCGAAACACCATATATTTT
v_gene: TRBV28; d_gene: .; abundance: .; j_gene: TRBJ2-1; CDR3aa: CASSPASLGTYNEQFF; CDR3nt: TGTGCCAGCAGTCCTGCCAGTTTAGGAACCTACAATGAGCAGTTCTTC
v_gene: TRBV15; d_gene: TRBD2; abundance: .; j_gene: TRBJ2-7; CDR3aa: CATSRDRLRGGEQYF; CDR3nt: TGTGCCACCAGCAGAGATCGACTTCGGGGGGGAGAGCAGTACTTC
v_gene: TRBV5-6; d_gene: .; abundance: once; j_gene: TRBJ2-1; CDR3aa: CASSWTGTQVSNEQFF; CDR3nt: TGTGCCAGCAGCTGGACCGGGACTCAGGTTTCCAATGAGCAGTTCTTC
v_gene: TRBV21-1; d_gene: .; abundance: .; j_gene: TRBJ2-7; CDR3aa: CASSEPDLPRYEQYF; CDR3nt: TGTGCCAGCAGCGAACCGGACCTCCCTAGATACGAGCAGTACTTC
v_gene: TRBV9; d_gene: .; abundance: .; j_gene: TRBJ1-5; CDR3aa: CASSAAGSNQPQHF; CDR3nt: TGTGCCAGCAGCGCCGCAGGAAGCAATCAGCCCCAGCATTTT
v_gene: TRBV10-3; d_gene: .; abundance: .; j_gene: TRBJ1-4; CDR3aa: CATRGGADNEKLFF; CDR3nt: TGTGCCACCCGCGGGGGAGCCGATAATGAAAAACTGTTTTTT
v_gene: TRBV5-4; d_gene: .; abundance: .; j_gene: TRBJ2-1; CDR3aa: CASSFPGGRSNNEQFF; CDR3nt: TGTGCCAGCAGCTTTCCGGGCGGACGGTCCAACAATGAGCAGTTCTTC
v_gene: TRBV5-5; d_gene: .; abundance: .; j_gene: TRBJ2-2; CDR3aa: CASSFGPNTGELFF; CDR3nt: TGTGCCAGCAGCTTTGGACCTAACACCGGGGAGCTGTTTTTT
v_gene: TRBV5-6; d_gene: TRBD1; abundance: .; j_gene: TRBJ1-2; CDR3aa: CASSLGTGGAKLYGYTF; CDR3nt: TGTGCCAGCAGCCTGGGGACAGGGGGCGCTAAGCTCTATGGCTACACCTTC
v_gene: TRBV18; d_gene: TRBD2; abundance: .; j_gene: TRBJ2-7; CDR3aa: CASSPLAGEYEQYF; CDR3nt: TGTGCCAGCTCACCTTTAGCGGGAGAATACGAGCAGTACTTC
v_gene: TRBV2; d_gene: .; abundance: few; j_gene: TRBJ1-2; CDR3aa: CASSSLLGIDYTF; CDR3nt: TGTGCCAGCAGTTCCCTCTTAGGGATAGACTACACCTTC